The T cell receptor (beta chain) under discussion was sequenced for a study of T cells after yellow fever vaccination. On the study more broadly: In the case of low-cell-number fractions, SMART-Seq v4 Ultra Low Input was used for preparation.

On this clonotype itself: What it binds is not known.

This CDR3 region has 16 residues. Trimming stripped 5 bases from V and 4 bases from J, with 15 bases between. 5'RACE template switching generated TCR cDNA, adding a universal primer site and UMIs. TCRdb redid the calling of the 5' RACE reads with MiXCR, one entry per CDR3 protein. This table has just under 600,000 distinct CDR3 sequences, approximately 13% appearing once. Study results and limitations: Highly abundant clonotypes carried over from the bulk population could end up in FACS-sorted repertoires as contaminants. Clones from primary vaccination mostly reappeared after the booster (around 96% CD4, about 88% CD8).

Specimen: PBMCs, collected on the day of the yellow fever booster vaccination. The source is a man aged 30 to 45 who received the YFV17D yellow fever vaccine. The chain recombines TRBV12-3 or TRBV12-4 with TRBJ2-6, with a tentative D call TRBD2 (5 bases). The CDR3 protein is CASSPRTGSGANVLTF. The CDR3 bases are TGTGCCAGCAGTCCCCGGACGGGGTCCGGGGCCAACGTCCTGACTTTC.